The rows below give T cell receptor beta chains drawn from one sample of a study of cytomegalovirus exposure and HLA in healthy donors. TCRdb keeps only in-frame clones here, not all; method: immunoSEQ multiplex PCR. This sample contains about 200,000 clones. The sequencing sample was made of PBMCs. All receptors derive from a man aged 30 to 39 in good health and CMV-seronegative. CDR3s include the opening cysteine and the closing phenylalanine or tryptophan. The D gene is left open where the match is weak.

D gene: TRBD1
V gene: TRBV19
J gene: TRBJ1-2
CDR3 DNA: TGTGCCGTAAAGGCCGCGCAGGGGGCGTTAAGCAACTATGGCTACACCTTC
CDR3 protein: CAVKAAQGALSNYGYTF

D gene: TRBD2
V gene: TRBV4-1
J gene: TRBJ2-7
CDR3 DNA: TGCGCCAGCAGCCAGAGACTAGCGGGGCTAACCTACGAGCAGTACTTC
CDR3 protein: CASSQRLAGLTYEQYF

D gene: NA
V gene: TRBV6-1
J gene: TRBJ2-7
CDR3 DNA: TGTGCCAGCAGTGAAACTGTCAGCGAGAGCTCCTACGAGCAGTACTTC
CDR3 protein: CASSETVSESSYEQYF

D gene: TRBD2
V gene: TRBV27
J gene: TRBJ2-3
CDR3 DNA: TGTGCCAGCAGACGGGCGGAGGGAGGGGATACGCAGTATTTT
CDR3 protein: CASRRAEGGDTQYF

D gene: TRBD1
V gene: TRBV19
J gene: TRBJ1-5
CDR3 DNA: TGTGCCAGTAGTCCCTACGGACAGGGCGGCAATCAGCCCCAGCATTTT
CDR3 protein: CASSPYGQGGNQPQHF

D gene: NA
V gene: TRBV19
J gene: TRBJ1-3
CDR3 DNA: TGTGCCAGTAGCCCCTTTGGCAACTCTGGAAACACCATATATTTT
CDR3 protein: CASSPFGNSGNTIYF

D gene: NA
V gene: TRBV7-7
J gene: TRBJ2-1
CDR3 DNA: TGTGCCAGCAGCTTAGCCGGAGGCGATGAGCAGTTCTTC
CDR3 protein: CASSLAGGDEQFF

D gene: NA
V gene: TRBV6-1
J gene: TRBJ2-7
CDR3 DNA: TGTGCCAGCCCGAGGGAAGGCTACTCCTACGAGCAGTACTTC
CDR3 protein: CASPREGYSYEQYF

D gene: NA
V gene: TRBV13
J gene: TRBJ1-1
CDR3 DNA: TGTGCCAGCAGCTCTGTTGGCAAGAACACTGAAGCTTTCTTT
CDR3 protein: CASSSVGKNTEAFF

D gene: NA
V gene: TRBV6-6
J gene: TRBJ1-5
CDR3 DNA: TGTGCCAGCAGTTACTCGATGTTCGGTAGCAATCAGCCCCAGCATTTT
CDR3 protein: CASSYSMFGSNQPQHF

D gene: TRBD2
V gene: TRBV19
J gene: TRBJ2-5
CDR3 DNA: TGTGCCAGTAGTAGGCGGGGGGGACAAGAGACCCAGTACTTC
CDR3 protein: CASSRRGGQETQYF

D gene: TRBD2
V gene: TRBV10-3
J gene: TRBJ2-3
CDR3 DNA: TGTGCCATCAGTGGAGCTACGGGACTAGCGGGGCCAAGCACAGATACGCAGTATTTT
CDR3 protein: CAISGATGLAGPSTDTQYF

D gene: NA
V gene: TRBV4-2
J gene: TRBJ2-1
CDR3 DNA: TGTGCCAGCAGCCAAGATCTCGCGATCCCCACCAGGCTCTTC
CDR3 protein: CASSQDLAIPTRLF

D gene: NA
V gene: TRBV27
J gene: TRBJ2-7
CDR3 DNA: TGTGCCAGCAGTTTCAGGGGTTCCTACGAGCAGTACTTC
CDR3 protein: CASSFRGSYEQYF

D gene: NA
V gene: TRBV11-3
J gene: TRBJ1-5
CDR3 DNA: TGTGCCAGCAGCCCCGAGAGCAATCAGCCCCAGCATTTT
CDR3 protein: CASSPESNQPQHF

D gene: NA
V gene: TRBV25-1
J gene: TRBJ2-7
CDR3 DNA: TGTGCCAGCAGTGAATACGCGACGAAGGGAGTCCCCTACGAGCAGTACTTC
CDR3 protein: CASSEYATKGVPYEQYF

D gene: NA
V gene: TRBV18
J gene: TRBJ1-4
CDR3 DNA: TGTGCCAGCTCACCCGGTGAAAAACTGTTTTTT
CDR3 protein: CASSPGEKLFF

D gene: TRBD1
V gene: TRBV27
J gene: TRBJ2-7
CDR3 DNA: TGTGCCAGCAGTCCCGGGACAGTTCTTTACTACGAGCAGTACTTC
CDR3 protein: CASSPGTVLYYEQYF